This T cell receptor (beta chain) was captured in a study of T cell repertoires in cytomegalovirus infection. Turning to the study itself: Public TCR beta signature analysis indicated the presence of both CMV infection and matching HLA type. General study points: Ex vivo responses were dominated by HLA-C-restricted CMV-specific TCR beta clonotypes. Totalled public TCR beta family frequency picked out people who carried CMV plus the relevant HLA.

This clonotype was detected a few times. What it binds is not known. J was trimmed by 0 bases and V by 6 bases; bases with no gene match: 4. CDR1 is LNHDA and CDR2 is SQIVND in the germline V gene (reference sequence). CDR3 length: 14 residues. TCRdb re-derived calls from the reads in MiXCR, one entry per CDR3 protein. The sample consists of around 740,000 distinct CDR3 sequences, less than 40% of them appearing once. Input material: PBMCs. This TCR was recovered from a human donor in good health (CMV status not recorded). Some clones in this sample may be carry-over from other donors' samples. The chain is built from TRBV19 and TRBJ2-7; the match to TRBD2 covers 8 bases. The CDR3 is CASSQTSDSYEQYF. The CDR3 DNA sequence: TGTGCCAGTAGCCAGACTAGCGACTCCTACGAGCAGTACTTC.